This T cell receptor (beta chain) was sequenced in a study of blood T cell repertoires in COVID-19. Study-wide background: Some COVID-19 samples were acute and others convalescent; all came from the United States, Italy and Spain. PBMCs, B-cell-depleted T cells, or T cells provided the cDNA or gDNA that made up the material.

Per the original methods: For nucleated cells, counts were estimated from reference gene primer amplification. Sequencing was performed with immunoSEQ multiplex PCR; in TCRdb, only in-frame clones are kept and a portion is missing. V and J calls and clone size are those listed in that table; D and trimming were worked out from the DNA. The sample includes 95,000 to 150,000 clones, 80% seen only once; the top ten take more than 15%. Germline V gene sequence: CDR1 MDHEN, CDR2 SYDVKM. The CDR3 length is 18 residues. V was clipped by 2 bases and J by 0 bases; unmatched bases: 8. This chain joins TRBV28 and TRBJ2-3, with 10 bases aligning to TRBD2. The source material was peripheral blood. The clonotype was recovered from a man between 60 and 75 years old with active or convalescent COVID-19. CDR3 sequence (DNA): TGTGCCAGCAGTTTACCTGGACTAGCGGCTTCTAGCACAGATACGCAGTATTTT. Translating gives CASSLPGLAASSTDTQYF.